The 7 T cell receptor beta chains reported below all come from one sample, sequenced in a study of identical twins. Via MiXCR, TCRdb re-called the 5' RACE reads, giving one row per CDR3 protein. Found here are nearly 650,000 distinct CDR3 sequences, 7.1% of them singletons; the top ten hold 1.5% to 2%. These records were also assigned to another study, of yellow fever vaccine responses in identical twins.

Sequenced input: PBMCs. Every receptor here comes from a woman aged 18-29 years in good health.

The rearrangement uses TRBV5-1 and TRBJ2-7; 10 bases are shared with TRBD2. After removal of 3 bases from V and 1 base from J, the junction contained 4 bases not matched to a gene. The CDR3 is made up of 15 amino acids. Germline assignment: CDR1 SGHRS and CDR2 YFSETQ. The CDR3: CASSSSGRGSYEQYF. Written as DNA, the CDR3 is TGCGCCAGCAGCTCTAGCGGGAGAGGGTCCTACGAGCAGTACTTC.

This clonotype came up a few times. This rearrangement joins TRBV9 to TRBJ2-1; D unclear. This CDR3 is 16 amino acids long. Per the germline V gene, CDR1 is SGDLS and CDR2 is YYNGEE. V lost 4 bases and J 4 bases, leaving 18 bases between the germline ends. For the CDR3, the DNA is TGTGCCAGCAGCCCAGATCGGTCCCGCGCTTACAATGAGCAGTTCTTC. As protein: CASSPDRSRAYNEQFF.

In this sample, this clonotype turned up a few times. J is TRBJ2-5 and V is TRBV10-2; 8 bases line up with TRBD1. Germline V gene data show CDR1 as WSHSY and CDR2 as SAAADI. The CDR3 runs 12 residues. Trimming at V came to 10 bases and at J to 5 bases, leaving 6 bases not matched to a gene. The chain's CDR3 is CATGQGPETQYF. Here the CDR3 DNA reads TGCGCCACCGGACAGGGCCCCGAGACCCAGTACTTC.

This clonotype was counted at least ten times. The chain employs TRBV5-1 and TRBJ1-3; D may be TRBD1 (5 bases). Germline V gene sequence: CDR1 SGHRS, CDR2 YFSETQ. This CDR3 is built from 19 residues. V gave up 4 bases and J gave up 1 base, with 24 bases separating them. Written as DNA, the CDR3 is TGCGCCAGCAGCCCAGGACGCCGGGGCCCGAGATCTTCTGGAAACACCATATATTTT. Its protein is CASSPGRRGPRSSGNTIYF.

The chain combines TRBV28 with TRBJ2-1; 12 bases map to TRBD2. Germline V gives CDR1 MDHEN, CDR2 SYDVKM. This CDR3 is 17 amino acids long. The V segment lost 5 bases and the J segment 8 bases; nucleotides outside the gene matches: 13. The CDR3 bases are TGTGCCAGCAGTGCCTCTAGCGGGGGGGCGAAGATTTATGAGCAGTTCTTC. Its translation is CASSASSGGAKIYEQFF.

This clonotype showed up just a few times. V and J are TRBV3-1 and TRBJ1-1; the D is unclear. The ends were cut back, 2 bases at V and 0 bases at J, with 10 bases in the middle. The CDR3 has 15 amino acids. Germline CDR1 is LGHDT and CDR2 is YNNKEL (reference sequence). The CDR3 nucleotides are TGTGCCAGCAGCCAATACACCCAAATGAACACTGAAGCTTTCTTT. This translates into CASSQYTQMNTEAFF.

Only a few counts were recorded for this clonotype. The V and J genes are TRBV7-7 and TRBJ2-7; no reliable D call. Germline V gene data show CDR1 as SSHAT and CDR2 as FNYEAQ (reference sequence). The CDR3 is 13 residues long. Trimming removed 0 bases from V and 7 bases from J, with 10 bases in between. CDR3 sequence (DNA): TGTGCCAGCAGCTTAGCATACGGGTTGGAGCAGTACGTC. Encoded protein: CASSLAYGLEQYV.